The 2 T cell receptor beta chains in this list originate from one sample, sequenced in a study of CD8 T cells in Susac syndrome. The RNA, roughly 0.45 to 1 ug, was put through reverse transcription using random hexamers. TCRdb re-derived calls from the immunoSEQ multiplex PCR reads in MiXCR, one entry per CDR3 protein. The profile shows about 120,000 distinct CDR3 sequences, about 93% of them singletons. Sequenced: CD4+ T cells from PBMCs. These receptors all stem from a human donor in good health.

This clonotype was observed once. Here the CDR3 DNA reads TGTGCCAGCAGACGCGGGACTAGCCGCTCCGAGCAGTACTTC. Translating gives CASRRGTSRSEQYF. The chain links TRBV6-2 or TRBV6-3 to TRBJ2-7; 9 bases line up with TRBD2. The CDR3 sequence is 14 residues long. J was trimmed by 6 bases and V by 6 bases; bases with no gene match: 9. CDR1 and CDR2 (germline): MNHEY, SVGEGT.

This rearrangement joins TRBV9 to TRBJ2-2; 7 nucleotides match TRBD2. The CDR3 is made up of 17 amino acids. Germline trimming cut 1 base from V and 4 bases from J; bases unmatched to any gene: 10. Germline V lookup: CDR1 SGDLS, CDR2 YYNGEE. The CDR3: CASSVTPRGSGTGELFF. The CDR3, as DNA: TGTGCCAGCAGCGTAACCCCCCGCGGGAGTGGCACCGGGGAGCTGTTTTTT.